This is a list of T cell receptor beta chains from one sample in a study of blood T cell repertoires in COVID-19. The assay was immunoSEQ multiplex PCR, and TCRdb's table has in-frame clones only and misses some. Here the sample spans about 500,000 clones, around 90% being singletons. Sample: PBMCs or T cells enriched from blood (not recorded which). These receptors originate from a woman aged 18-35 years who had recovered from COVID-19. Each CDR3 is given with its conserved first and last residue. A D gene is named only where the DNA matches it firmly. The size entry is marked missing in some rows and otherwise reads once, few, many or a size class.

D | size | J | V | CDR3 | DNA
NA | NA | TRBJ1-1 | TRBV28 | CASAEGGALGGMNTEAFF | TGTGCCAGCGCGGAAGGGGGGGCACTCGGAGGTATGAACACTGAAGCTTTCTTT
NA | NA | TRBJ1-2 | TRBV7-2 | CASSLIVQGEGYTF | TGTGCCAGCAGCTTAATCGTGCAGGGCGAGGGCTACACCTTC
NA | NA | TRBJ2-3 | TRBV6-6 | CASSYWTTRTDTQYF | TGTGCCAGCAGTTACTGGACAACCCGCACAGATACGCAGTATTTT
TRBD1 | NA | TRBJ2-7 | TRBV19 | CASSTSLQGAYEQYF | TGTGCCAGTAGTACCTCCCTACAGGGGGCCTACGAGCAGTACTTC
NA | NA | TRBJ1-5 | TRBV2 | CASSSDSRNQPQHF | TGTGCCAGCAGTTCTGACTCCCGCAATCAGCCCCAGCATTTT
NA | NA | TRBJ1-6 | TRBV3-1/TRBV3-2 | CASSQGEGGYNSPLHF | TGTGCCAGCAGCCAAGGTGAGGGAGGCTATAATTCACCCCTCCACTTT
NA | NA | TRBJ1-1 | TRBV19 | CASRFPGWDTEAFF | TGTGCCAGTCGGTTCCCGGGTTGGGACACTGAAGCTTTCTTT
TRBD1 | NA | TRBJ2-6 | TRBV6-5 | CASSYLTGRGANVLTF | TGTGCCAGCAGTTATTTGACAGGGCGAGGGGCCAACGTCCTGACTTTC
NA | NA | TRBJ1-1 | TRBV24-1 | CATSDLIRYTEAFF | TGTGCCACCAGTGATTTGATTCGGTACACTGAAGCTTTCTTT
NA | NA | TRBJ1-5 | TRBV28 | CASSSGQRDQPQHF | TGTGCCAGCAGTTCCGGACAGAGAGATCAGCCCCAGCATTTT
NA | few | TRBJ1-1 | TRBV11-3 | CASSLDRRTQAFF | TGTGCCAGCAGCTTAGATCGGCGGACTCAAGCTTTCTTT
NA | few | TRBJ2-7 | TRBV2 | CASISRLSREQYF | TGTGCCAGCATTAGTCGCCTCTCGAGGGAGCAGTACTTC
NA | NA | TRBJ1-5 | TRBV2 | CASRQDSASNQPQHF | TGTGCCAGCAGGCAAGACAGCGCCAGCAATCAGCCCCAGCATTTT
NA | NA | TRBJ2-7 | TRBV3-1/TRBV3-2 | CANPQGLSYEQYF | TGTGCCAACCCACAGGGCCTCTCCTACGAGCAGTACTTC
NA | NA | TRBJ2-7 | TRBV7-2 | CASSPNYEQYF | TGTGCCAGCAGCCCTAACTACGAGCAGTACTTC
NA | NA | TRBJ2-1 | TRBV9 | CASSAHPTGGLNEQFF | TGTGCCAGCAGCGCCCACCCAACGGGGGGCCTTAATGAGCAGTTCTTC
TRBD2 | NA | TRBJ2-7 | TRBV5-1 | CASRVNSGGSYEQYF | TGCGCCAGCAGGGTGAATAGCGGGGGGTCTTACGAGCAGTACTTC
TRBD1 | few | TRBJ2-7 | TRBV5-4 | CASSVPGQGAIEQYF | TGTGCCAGCAGCGTACCGGGACAGGGGGCGATCGAGCAGTACTTC
NA | NA | TRBJ1-2 | TRBV19 | CASRTATNYGYTF | TGTGCCAGTAGGACAGCCACTAACTATGGCTACACCTTC
NA | NA | TRBJ1-2 | TRBV4-1 | CASSQVSSDYGYTF | TGCGCCAGCAGCCAAGTCAGTTCCGACTATGGCTACACCTTC
TRBD1 | NA | TRBJ1-6 | TRBV6-6 | CASSRLQTGQATLHF | TGTGCCAGCAGTCGCCTCCAGACAGGGCAGGCAACCCTCCACTTT
TRBD1 | NA | TRBJ2-7 | TRBV3-1/TRBV3-2 | CATRGETGGGYEQYF | TGTGCCACCCGGGGGGAGACAGGGGGTGGCTACGAGCAGTACTTC
NA | NA | TRBJ1-1 | TRBV6-1 | CASSEVGPRRLF | TGTGCCAGCAGTGAAGTTGGGCCCCGCCGTCTTTTT
NA | NA | TRBJ1-1 | TRBV7-2 | CASSLVGSAMNTEAFF | TGTGCCAGCAGCCTAGTGGGGAGCGCAATGAACACTGAAGCTTTCTTT
NA | once | TRBJ2-4 | TRBV18 | CASSPPSSKNIQYF | TGTGCCAGCTCACCACCGAGCTCCAAAAACATTCAGTACTTC
NA | NA | TRBJ1-1 | TRBV19 | CASNNVGLWDTEAFF | TGTGCCAGTAACAATGTGGGCCTGTGGGACACTGAAGCTTTCTTT
NA | NA | TRBJ1-3 | TRBV18 | CASSPIPGSENTIYF | TGTGCCAGCTCCCCAATACCGGGGAGCGAAAACACCATATATTTT
NA | once | TRBJ1-6 | TRBV6-1 | CASSATSRSSYNSPLHF | TGTGCCAGCAGTGCCACTTCGAGGAGCTCCTATAATTCACCCCTCCACTTT
TRBD2 | NA | TRBJ2-7 | TRBV28 | CASKFRVEGGRGTYEQYF | TGTGCCAGCAAGTTTAGGGTCGAGGGCGGGAGAGGAACCTACGAGCAGTACTTC